The 21 T cell receptor beta chains below all came from one sample that was sequenced in a study of cytomegalovirus exposure and HLA in healthy donors. This PCR relied on a set of 60 Vbeta primers and 13 Jbeta primers. TCRdb's table, derived via immunoSEQ multiplex PCR, lists solely in-frame clones and lacks some. The sample has approximately 220,000 clones; 80% to 90% are singletons. Material: PBMCs. The receptor set was obtained from a man aged 30-40 years in good health and CMV-seronegative.

On this clone itself: Germline is not matched at one junction end, which may reflect a read error. The rearrangement joins TRBV11-2 to TRBJ1-1; D is unclear. Germline CDR1 SGHAT, CDR2 FQNNGV. CDR3 length equals 13 residues. As DNA, the CDR3 is TGTGCCAGCAGCTTAGAGGAGCTACTTGAAGCTCTCTTT. Its protein product is CASSLEELLEALF.

This chain uses TRBV6-5 with TRBJ1-2; no clear D gene. This CDR3 spans 14 amino acids. Germline V gene sequence: CDR1 MNHEY, CDR2 SVGAGI. Trimming shortened V by 5 bases and J by 4 bases, and 14 bases separated the two germline ends. CDR3 sequence (DNA): TGTGCCAGCAGTCCCGACCGGCGGAGCTATGGCTACACCTTC. Its translation: CASSPDRRSYGYTF.

The chain uses TRBV5-6 and TRBJ1-5; D gene ambiguous. Germline V gives CDR1 SGHDT, CDR2 YYEEEE. V was trimmed by 2 bases and J by 4 bases, leaving 4 bases between them. There are 12 residues in the CDR3. For the CDR3, the DNA is TGTGCCAGCAGCTTCCCGAATCAGCCCCAGCATTTT. Translated, it gives CASSFPNQPQHF.

The rearrangement joins TRBV27 to TRBJ2-5; 7 bases match TRBD2. In germline, CDR1 is MNHEY, CDR2 SMNVEV (reference sequence). The CDR3 totals 17 residues. J was trimmed by 2 bases and V by 3 bases; bases with no gene match: 12. CDR3 nucleotides: TGTGCCAGCAGTTTCAGTCTCCAGCGGGGAGTACAAGAGACCCAGTACTTC. Its protein is CASSFSLQRGVQETQYF.

This sequence joins TRBV6-5 and TRBJ2-5; 10 bases are a match to TRBD2. The CDR3 loop spans 16 amino acids. Germline CDR1 is MNHEY and CDR2 is SVGAGI. The V segment lost 0 bases and the J segment 5 bases; nucleotides outside the gene matches: 6. CDR3 in amino acids: CASSYSLAGEVETQYF. In DNA, the CDR3 is TGTGCCAGCAGTTACTCCCTAGCGGGGGAAGTGGAGACCCAGTACTTC.

The chain carries TRBV7-9 and TRBJ2-2, with a tentative D call TRBD1 (6 bases). CDR3 length: 16 residues. V shed 4 bases and J shed 0 bases, with 12 bases lying between them. The germline V gene encodes CDR1 SEHNR and CDR2 FQNEAQ (reference sequence). CDR3 coding DNA: TGTGCCAGCAGCTCCCCCGGGACAACGAACACCGGGGAGCTGTTTTTT. Translating it yields CASSSPGTTNTGELFF.

The chain employs TRBV5-1 and TRBJ2-1; maybe TRBD2 (7 bases). Trimming pared 0 bases from V and 8 bases from J, leaving 12 bases between. CDR1 and CDR2 (germline): SGHRS, YFSETQ. This CDR3 comprises 14 residues. For the CDR3, the DNA is TGCGCCAGCAGCTTGGCCGTAGGGGGGGATGAGCAGTTCTTC. Translated, it gives CASSLAVGGDEQFF.

V gene TRBV7-6 combines with J gene TRBJ2-3; 10 positions match TRBD2. The CDR3 length is 16 residues. Germline assignment: CDR1 SGHVS and CDR2 FNYEAQ. V lost 1 base to trimming and J lost 2 bases; unmatched junction nucleotides: 3. CDR3 nucleotide sequence: TGTGCCAGCAGCTTAGGAAGCGGGGGGGCCACAGATACGCAGTATTTT. It yields the protein CASSLGSGGATDTQYF.

J is TRBJ1-1 and V is TRBV19; 8 bases are a match to TRBD1. The V segment lost 3 bases and the J segment 6 bases; nucleotides outside the gene matches: 3. The CDR3 covers 13 residues. CDR1 is LNHDA, CDR2 SQIVND, per germline (reference sequence). The CDR3 is CASSITGGPEAFF. The CDR3 bases are TGTGCCAGTAGTATCACAGGGGGTCCTGAAGCTTTCTTT. The full variable domain, its missing parts supplied by reference TRBV19 and TRBJ1-1, is DGGITQSPKYLFRKEGQNVTLSCEQNLNHDAMYWYRQDPGQGLRLIYYSQIVNDFQKGDIAEGYSVSREKKESFPLTVTSAQKNPTAFYLCASSITGGPEAFFGQGTRLTVV.

The chain is built from TRBV7-2 and TRBJ1-2; TRBD1 matches 8 bases. CDR3 length: 16 residues. After removal of 5 bases from V and 0 bases from J, the junction contained 8 bases not matched to a gene. Looked up from germline, CDR1 is SGHTA and CDR2 is FQGNSA. The CDR3 is CASSQSQGASNYGYTF. The CDR3 region has the DNA TGTGCCAGCAGCCAATCGCAGGGGGCCTCTAACTATGGCTACACCTTC.

The genes are TRBV2 and TRBJ2-1, with D uncertain. The germline V and J ends were trimmed by 2 bases and 8 bases, with 7 bases remaining between them. This CDR3 has 12 amino acids. Germline V CDR1 and CDR2: SNHLY, FYNNEI. This chain's CDR3 is CASSELGDEQFF. CDR3 DNA: TGTGCCAGCAGTGAATTAGGAGATGAGCAGTTCTTC.

In its sample, this clone was seen once. The chain employs TRBV2 and TRBJ2-1, with 8 bases fitting TRBD2. Germline CDR1 reads SNHLY; CDR2 reads FYNNEI. The CDR3 has 12 residues. V trimming: 6 bases; J trimming: 10 bases; junction bases outside the gene matches: 5. The CDR3 is CASREAGGEQFF. The CDR3 DNA is TGTGCCAGCAGGGAGGCGGGGGGCGAGCAGTTCTTC.

The rearrangement links TRBV11-3 to TRBJ2-1, with a tentative D call TRBD2 (7 bases). V lost 3 bases and J 8 bases, leaving 11 bases between the germline ends. The germline CDR1 and CDR2 sequences are SGHNT and YENEEA. CDR3 length: 13 residues. The CDR3 protein is CASSFGGGDEQFF. DNA of the CDR3: TGTGCCAGCAGCTTTGGGGGGGGCGATGAGCAGTTCTTC.

This clone turned up a few times. The chain combines TRBV19 with TRBJ1-1, with D unclear. The germline V and J ends were trimmed by 10 bases and 0 bases, with 12 bases remaining between them. This CDR3 has 13 amino acids. Germline CDR1 and CDR2: LNHDA and SQIVND (reference sequence). CDR3 region: CAIREAVNTEAFF. The CDR3 region has the DNA TGTGCCATCCGCGAGGCGGTGAACACTGAAGCTTTCTTT.

The chain carries TRBV29-1 and TRBJ1-5; D is possibly TRBD1 (5 bases). The germline V gene has CDR1 SQVTM and CDR2 ANQGSEA. The CDR3 runs 13 residues. Trimming left V 5 bases short and J 6 bases short, with 14 bases between. CDR3 DNA: TGCAGCGTTACTCCCCAGGGAGGTCAGCCCCAGCATTTT. Protein product: CSVTPQGGQPQHF.

The V gene is TRBV19, the J gene TRBJ1-2; 9 bases fit TRBD1. There are 13 residues in the CDR3. V was pared by 5 bases and J by 6 bases, with 4 bases of the junction left unmatched. Per the germline V gene, CDR1 is LNHDA and CDR2 is SQIVND (reference sequence). This chain's CDR3 is CASSARTGDGYTF. The CDR3, as DNA: TGTGCCAGTAGTGCCCGGACAGGGGATGGCTACACCTTC. Using reference TRBV19 and TRBJ1-2 for the parts outside the CDR3, the full variable domain is DGGITQSPKYLFRKEGQNVTLSCEQNLNHDAMYWYRQDPGQGLRLIYYSQIVNDFQKGDIAEGYSVSREKKESFPLTVTSAQKNPTAFYLCASSARTGDGYTFGSGTRLTVV.

The rearrangement links TRBV6-5 to TRBJ2-7; 7 nucleotides align to TRBD2. This CDR3 contains 13 residues. Per the germline V gene, CDR1 is MNHEY and CDR2 is SVGAGI. Trimming cost V 7 bases and J 8 bases; bases outside gene matches: 11. CDR3 in amino acids: CASIFTREDKQYF. The CDR3, as DNA: TGTGCCAGCATTTTCACACGGGAGGATAAGCAGTACTTC.

This clone was seen a handful of times. The V gene is TRBV5-1, the J gene TRBJ1-6; TRBD1 might be the D (5 bases). V shed 1 base and J shed 7 bases, with 9 bases lying between them. The CDR3 contains 14 residues. In germline, CDR1 is SGHRS, CDR2 YFSETQ. The CDR3 sequence: CASSLSQGNSPLHF. The CDR3 DNA is TGCGCCAGCAGCTTGAGTCAGGGCAATTCACCCCTCCACTTT.

The chain has TRBV27 and TRBJ1-2, with a weak D call TRBD1 (5 bases). V was cut by 6 bases and J by 5 bases, with 19 bases left in between. Germline-derived CDR1 and CDR2 are MNHEY and SMNVEV (reference sequence). The CDR3 totals 15 residues. Here the CDR3 DNA reads TGTGCCAGCAGGCAAACAGGTCTAGCGGGGTATGGCTACACCTTC. Its translation is CASRQTGLAGYGYTF.

V and J are TRBV7-2 and TRBJ2-1, with 14 bases that match TRBD2. CDR1 is SGHTA and CDR2 is FQGNSA in the germline V gene. CDR3 length equals 17 residues. V shed 4 bases and J 6 bases; nucleotides not matched to a gene: 8. The CDR3 coding sequence is TGTGCCAGCAGCTCAAGACTAGCGGGGGGGCCAGGCAATGAGCAGTTCTTC. It codes for CASSSRLAGGPGNEQFF.

The rearrangement links TRBV6-8 to TRBJ1-2; D unresolved. Germline CDR1 reads MNHGY; CDR2 reads SAAAGT. The CDR3 is 11 residues long. Trimming took 10 bases from V and 10 from J, leaving 16 bases between them. DNA of the CDR3: TGTGCCACCCGCTTAGCCTATTTCTACACCTTC. Translation gives CATRLAYFYTF.